The present T cell receptor (beta chain) was sequenced within a study of graft-versus-host responses after intestinal transplantation. Study overall: All recipients were given anti-thymocyte globulin induction, and tacrolimus and steroids were then administered for three to four years.

The CDR3 length is 19 residues. In germline, CDR1 is SGHTA, CDR2 FQGNSA. J gave up 1 base and V 5 bases, and 9 bases lay outside the gene matches. Comment on this clone: Antigen unknown.

Notes on the study in general: The authors found GvH clones in recipient marrow, some appearing first in ileum or blood.

Measured with immunoSEQ multiplex PCR; TCRdb has only the in-frame clones, and not every one. The sample lists more than 65,000 clones, around 90% occurring once. Specimen: unstimulated CD8+ T cells sorted from spleen or lymph node cells, collected before transplant. The clonotype comes from a human donor who was the organ donor for an intestinal transplant. The genes are TRBV7-2 and TRBJ1-6; TRBD1 agrees at 12 bases. CDR3 sequence reads: CASSPRGTGGRSYNSPLHF. The DNA for the CDR3 is TGTGCCAGCAGCCCGAGGGGGACAGGGGGCCGGTCCTATAATTCACCCCTCCACTTT.